Below are 20 T cell receptor beta chains sequenced from a single sample in a study of a mutant IDH1 vaccine in newly diagnosed glioma. Time point defined: week 23, last vaccination. Each dose delivered 300 ug of mutant IDH1 20-mer peptide subcutaneously with imiquimod. Using immunoSEQ multiplex PCR, the repertoire was profiled, and TCRdb retains in-frame clones only, with some absent. The sample includes tens of thousands of clones, approximately 78% of them seen just once. These TCRs are of unknown antigen specificity. Sequencing was performed on PBMCs, taken from a glioma patient whose treatment included an IDH1 peptide vaccine. These receptors were obtained from a middle-aged woman with glioma. Some clones in this sample may be carry-over from other donors' samples.

This clone has more than one count but fewer than ten. J is TRBJ1-3 and V is TRBV7-9; D may be TRBD1 (6 bases). This CDR3 has 16 amino acids. V was shortened by 1 base and J by 3 bases, with 13 bases between the two germline ends. Germline V gene sequence: CDR1 SEHNR, CDR2 FQNEAQ (reference sequence). The CDR3 coding sequence is TGTGCCAGCAGCTTAGTAGGCAGGGGAGGTGGAAACACCATATATTTT. This encodes CASSLVGRGGGNTIYF.

Only a few counts were recorded for this clone. J is TRBJ1-6 and V is TRBV4-1; D gene ambiguous. The CDR3 is 14 amino acids. Trimming removed 3 bases at V and 13 bases at J, with 16 bases between. Germline V gene lookup returns CDR1 MGHRA and CDR2 YSYEKL. Written as DNA, the CDR3 is TGCGCCAGCAGCCACCTCCCATCTCCTCGTCCCCTCCACTTT. The encoded protein is CASSHLPSPRPLHF.

The chain couples TRBV7-9 to TRBJ1-6, with D hard to call. The ends were cut back, 1 base at V and 6 bases at J, with 4 bases in the middle. Germline loops: CDR1 SEHNR, CDR2 FQNEAQ (reference sequence). CDR3 size: 13 residues. CDR3 sequence: CASSLGPNSPLHF. CDR3 sequence (DNA): TGTGCCAGCAGCTTAGGACCTAATTCACCCCTCCACTTT.

The chain joins TRBV19 to TRBJ2-2; tentatively, D is TRBD1 (6 bases). V was clipped by 8 bases and J by 8 bases, with 18 bases between them. This CDR3 contains 14 residues. The V gene's germline CDR1 is LNHDA and CDR2 SQIVND (reference sequence). In DNA form, the CDR3 reads TGTGCCAGTCGGACCTCAGGGGTTCAGGGGGAGCTGTTTTTT. It codes for CASRTSGVQGELFF. The variable domain in full, completed from reference TRBV19 and TRBJ2-2, reads DGGITQSPKYLFRKEGQNVTLSCEQNLNHDAMYWYRQDPGQGLRLIYYSQIVNDFQKGDIAEGYSVSREKKESFPLTVTSAQKNPTAFYLCASRTSGVQGELFFGEGSRLTVL.

The rearrangement joins TRBV5-1 to TRBJ2-1, with 8 bases fitting TRBD2. CDR1 is SGHRS, CDR2 YFSETQ, per germline. The V and J ends lost 4 bases and 1 base, in that order; junction bases with no gene match: 4. There are 15 residues in the CDR3. CDR3 sequence reads: CASSDGTRSYNEQFF. As DNA, the CDR3 is TGCGCCAGCAGCGACGGGACTAGGTCCTACAATGAGCAGTTCTTC.

The chain employs TRBV6-5 and TRBJ1-1, with 7 bases lining up with TRBD1. The CDR3 sequence is 15 residues long. J gave up 1 base and V 7 bases, and 9 bases lay outside the gene matches. Germline CDR1 MNHEY, CDR2 SVGAGI. This chain's CDR3 is CASTPPGTANTEAFF. The CDR3, as DNA: TGTGCCAGCACCCCTCCAGGGACAGCGAACACTGAAGCTTTCTTT.

The chain employs TRBV10-3 and TRBJ2-3; D is undetermined. The germline CDR1 and CDR2 sequences are ENHRY and SYGVKD. The CDR3 covers 18 residues. The V end was cut by 4 bases, the J end by 0 bases, with 20 bases between. The CDR3 DNA follows: TGTGCCATCAGTGGGACGGGCCAGGTAGCTGACAGCACAGATACGCAGTATTTT. Translating it yields CAISGTGQVADSTDTQYF.

V is TRBV7-2 and J is TRBJ1-1, with D uncertain. This CDR3 comprises 13 residues. Trimming took 5 bases from V and 1 from J, leaving 8 bases between them. The V gene's germline CDR1 is SGHTA and CDR2 FQGNSA. The CDR3 here is CASSPPGNTEAFF. The CDR3 DNA is TGTGCCAGCAGCCCTCCGGGGAACACTGAAGCTTTCTTT.

The rearrangement links TRBV7-2 to TRBJ2-7; D gene unclear. This CDR3 contains 12 residues. Germline values: CDR1 SGHTA, CDR2 FQGNSA. The V and J ends lost 1 base and 3 bases respectively, with 4 bases between them. CDR3 in amino acids: CASSLDYYEQYF. CDR3 DNA sequence: TGTGCCAGCAGCTTAGATTACTACGAGCAGTACTTC.

The chain couples TRBV21-1 to TRBJ2-7; TRBD2, the table's D call, lacks a check against the DNA. TRBV21-1 is deemed a pseudogene. The CDR3 has 16 amino acids. In nucleotides, the CDR3 is TGTGCCAGCACAGAAACCACCAAGCGGGGTGCCTACGAGCAGTACTTC. This encodes CASTETTKRGAYEQYF.

The genes are TRBV29-1 and TRBJ2-4, with D unclear. V shed 6 bases and J shed 5 bases, with 11 bases lying between them. The CDR3 has 12 amino acids. Germline CDR1 SQVTM, CDR2 ANQGSEA. Written as DNA, the CDR3 is TGCAGCGTATGGGGTTGGGAAAACATTCAGTACTTC. It specifies CSVWGWENIQYF.

V usage is TRBV25-1 and J usage is TRBJ2-5; maybe TRBD1 (6 bases). V was trimmed by 5 bases and J by 4 bases, leaving 14 bases between them. This CDR3 has 14 residues. Germline V gene data show CDR1 as MGHDK and CDR2 as SYGVNS. CDR3 amino acids: CASSTMTGAETQYF. CDR3 in DNA: TGTGCCAGCAGTACGATGACAGGCGCAGAGACCCAGTACTTC.

This rearrangement joins TRBV5-1 to TRBJ1-3, with 7 bases matching TRBD1. The germline V gene encodes CDR1 SGHRS and CDR2 YFSETQ. This CDR3 comprises 16 residues. The V segment lost 4 bases and the J segment 3 bases; nucleotides outside the gene matches: 10. The CDR3 reads CASSRGEGGDGNTIYF. CDR3 DNA: TGCGCCAGCAGCCGGGGGGAAGGGGGCGATGGAAACACCATATATTTT.

J is TRBJ1-2 and V is TRBV7-9; 10 bases line up with TRBD1. Germline trimming cut 1 base from V and 4 bases from J; bases unmatched to any gene: 6. Per the germline V gene, CDR1 is SEHNR and CDR2 is FQNEAQ (reference sequence). This CDR3 comprises 16 residues. The CDR3 bases are TGTGCCAGCAGCTTAGGCCGGGACAGGGGCCCCTATGGCTACACCTTC. Protein sequence: CASSLGRDRGPYGYTF. Complete variable domain (other parts from reference TRBV7-9 and TRBJ1-2): DTGVSQNPRHKITKRGQNVTFRCDPISEHNRLYWYRQTLGQGPEFLTYFQNEAQLEKSRLLSDRFSAERPKGSFSTLEIQRTEQGDSAMYLCASSLGRDRGPYGYTFGSGTRLTVV.

This chain connects TRBV6-1 to TRBJ1-1, with a weak D call TRBD1 (5 bases). There are 14 residues in the CDR3. Trimming left V 3 bases short and J 6 bases short, with 14 bases between. Germline V gene data show CDR1 as MNHNS and CDR2 as SASEGT. This CDR3 is CASSESQGGAEAFF. For the CDR3, the DNA is TGTGCCAGCAGTGAGAGTCAGGGAGGGGCTGAAGCTTTCTTT.

The chain has TRBV7-2 and TRBJ2-7; 7 bases agree with TRBD1. The CDR3 sequence is 16 residues long. Per germline, CDR1 SGHTA and CDR2 FQGNSA. Trimming at V came to 0 bases and at J to 7 bases, leaving 12 bases not matched to a gene. CDR3 in amino acids: CASSLAPSDRAGEQYF. In DNA form, the CDR3 reads TGTGCCAGCAGCTTAGCACCTTCAGACAGGGCCGGGGAGCAGTACTTC.

V usage is TRBV18 and J usage is TRBJ1-6, with D uncertain. Germline V gene sequence: CDR1 KGHSH, CDR2 LQKENI. The V and J ends lost 8 bases and 7 bases respectively, with 9 bases between them. This CDR3 has 12 amino acids. DNA of the CDR3: TGTGCCAGCACGACACAAAATTCACCCCTCCACTTT. Its translation is CASTTQNSPLHF.

This clone appeared a few times. The chain employs TRBV5-6 and TRBJ1-4, with a possible D match to TRBD1 (6 bases). The germline V gene has CDR1 SGHDT and CDR2 YYEEEE. The V end lost 0 bases, the J end lost 7 bases, and 13 bases lay between the germline ends. The CDR3 loop spans 15 amino acids. CDR3 in amino acids: CASSLAGGAGEKLFF. The CDR3 DNA sequence: TGTGCCAGCAGCTTGGCCGGGGGGGCCGGTGAAAAACTGTTTTTT.

This sequence joins TRBV7-9 and TRBJ2-3, with D perhaps assigned TRBD1 or TRBD2 (6 bases each). Trimming stripped 5 bases from V and 3 bases from J, with 18 bases between. CDR3 length: 16 amino acids. The germline V gene encodes CDR1 SEHNR and CDR2 FQNEAQ (reference sequence). The CDR3 protein is CASSEPPGARTDTQYF. The DNA of the CDR3 is TGTGCCAGCAGCGAACCCCCGGGGGCGCGGACAGATACGCAGTATTTT. The complete variable domain, with remaining parts taken from reference TRBV7-9 and TRBJ2-3, reads DTGVSQNPRHKITKRGQNVTFRCDPISEHNRLYWYRQTLGQGPEFLTYFQNEAQLEKSRLLSDRFSAERPKGSFSTLEIQRTEQGDSAMYLCASSEPPGARTDTQYFGPGTRLTVL.

The chain is built from TRBV4-1 and TRBJ2-5; 9 positions match TRBD2. CDR3 length equals 17 residues. Trimming at V came to 3 bases and at J to 5 bases, leaving 13 bases not matched to a gene. Germline V gene sequence: CDR1 MGHRA, CDR2 YSYEKL. The CDR3 DNA is TGCGCCAGCAGCCAGCCTTTTGCGGGGGGGAAGGGGGAGACCCAGTACTTC. It specifies CASSQPFAGGKGETQYF.